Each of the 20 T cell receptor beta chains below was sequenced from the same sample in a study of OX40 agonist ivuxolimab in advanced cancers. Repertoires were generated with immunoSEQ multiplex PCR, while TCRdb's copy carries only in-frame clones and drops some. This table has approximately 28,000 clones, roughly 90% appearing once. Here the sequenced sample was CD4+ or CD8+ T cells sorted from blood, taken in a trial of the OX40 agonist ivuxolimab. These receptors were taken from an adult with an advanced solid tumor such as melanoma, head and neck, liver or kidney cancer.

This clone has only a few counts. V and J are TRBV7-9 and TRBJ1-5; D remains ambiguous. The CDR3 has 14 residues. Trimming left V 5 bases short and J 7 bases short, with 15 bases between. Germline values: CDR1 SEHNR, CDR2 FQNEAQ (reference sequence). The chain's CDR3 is CASSLPGSGQPQHF. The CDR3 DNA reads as TGTGCCAGCAGCCTACCCGGGAGTGGGCAGCCCCAGCATTTT.

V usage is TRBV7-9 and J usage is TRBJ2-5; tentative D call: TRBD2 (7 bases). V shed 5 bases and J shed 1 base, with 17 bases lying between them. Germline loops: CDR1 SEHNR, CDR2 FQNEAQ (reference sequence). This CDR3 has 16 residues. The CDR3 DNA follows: TGTGCCAGCAGCCCTCCAGGCGCGGGGGCCCAAGAGACCCAGTACTTC. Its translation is CASSPPGAGAQETQYF.

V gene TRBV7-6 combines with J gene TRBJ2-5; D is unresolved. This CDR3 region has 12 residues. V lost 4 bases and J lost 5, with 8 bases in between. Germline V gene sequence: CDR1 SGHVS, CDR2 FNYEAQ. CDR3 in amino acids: CASSSLGETQYF. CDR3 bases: TGTGCCAGCAGCTCCCTAGGGGAGACCCAGTACTTC.

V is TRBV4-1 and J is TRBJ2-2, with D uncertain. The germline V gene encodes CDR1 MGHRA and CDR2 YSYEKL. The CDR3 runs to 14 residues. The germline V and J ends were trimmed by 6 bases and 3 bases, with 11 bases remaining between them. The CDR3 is CASRPGPDTGELFF. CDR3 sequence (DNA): TGCGCCAGCAGACCAGGACCAGACACCGGGGAGCTGTTTTTT.

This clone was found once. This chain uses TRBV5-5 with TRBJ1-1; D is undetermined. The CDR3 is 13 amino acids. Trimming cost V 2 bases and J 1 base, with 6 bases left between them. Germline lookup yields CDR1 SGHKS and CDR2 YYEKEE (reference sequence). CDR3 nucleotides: TGTGCCAGCAGCTTACCAGGGAACACTGAAGCTTTCTTT. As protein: CASSLPGNTEAFF.

The DNA for the CDR3 is TGTGCCACCGGACAGGGGGGCGAGCAGTACTTC. This gives the protein CATGQGGEQYF. The rearrangement links TRBV10-3 to TRBJ2-7; 10 bases fit TRBD1. Germline assignment: CDR1 ENHRY and CDR2 SYGVKD. The junction had 3 bases not matched to a gene; V was cut back by 10 bases and J by 6 bases. The CDR3 extends over 11 amino acids.

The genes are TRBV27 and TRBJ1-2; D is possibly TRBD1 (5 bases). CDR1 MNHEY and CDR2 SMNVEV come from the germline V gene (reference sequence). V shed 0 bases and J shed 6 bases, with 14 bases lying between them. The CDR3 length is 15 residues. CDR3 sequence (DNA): TGTGCCAGCAGTTTATCGTATGCAGGGAATGATGGCTACACCTTC. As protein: CASSLSYAGNDGYTF.

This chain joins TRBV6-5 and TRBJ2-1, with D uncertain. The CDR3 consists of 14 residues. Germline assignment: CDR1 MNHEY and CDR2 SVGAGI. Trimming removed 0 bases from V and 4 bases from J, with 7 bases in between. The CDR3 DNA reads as TGTGCCAGCAGTTACTCTATCGATTACAATGAGCAGTTCTTC. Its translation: CASSYSIDYNEQFF.

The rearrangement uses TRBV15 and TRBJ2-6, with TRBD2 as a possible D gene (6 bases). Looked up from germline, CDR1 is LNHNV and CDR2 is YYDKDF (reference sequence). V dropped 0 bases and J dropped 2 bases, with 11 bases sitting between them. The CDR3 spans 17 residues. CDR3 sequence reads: CATSREGGPTGANVLTF. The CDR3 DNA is TGTGCCACCAGCAGAGAAGGAGGGCCCACTGGGGCCAACGTCCTGACTTTC.

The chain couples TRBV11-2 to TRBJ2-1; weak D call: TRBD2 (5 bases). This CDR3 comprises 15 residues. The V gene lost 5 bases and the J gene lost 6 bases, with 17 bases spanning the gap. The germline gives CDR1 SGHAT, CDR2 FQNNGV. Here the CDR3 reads CASSPDWTNFNEQFF. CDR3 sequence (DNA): TGTGCCAGCAGCCCGGACTGGACCAACTTCAATGAGCAGTTCTTC.

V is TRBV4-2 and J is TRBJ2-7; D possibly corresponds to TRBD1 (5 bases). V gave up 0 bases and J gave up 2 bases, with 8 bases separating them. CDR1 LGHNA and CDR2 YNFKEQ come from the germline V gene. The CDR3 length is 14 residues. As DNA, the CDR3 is TGTGCCAGCAGCCAAGAGGCCAGGGCCTACGAGCAGTACTTC. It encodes CASSQEARAYEQYF.

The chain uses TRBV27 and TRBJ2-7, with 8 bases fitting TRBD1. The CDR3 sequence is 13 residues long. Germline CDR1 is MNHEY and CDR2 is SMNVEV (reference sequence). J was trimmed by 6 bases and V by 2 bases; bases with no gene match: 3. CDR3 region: CASSLRTGSEQYF. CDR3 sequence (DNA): TGTGCCAGCAGTTTAAGGACAGGGTCCGAGCAGTACTTC.

The CDR3 DNA reads as TGTGCCAGCAGTTTCCGGGGGATAACCTACGAGCAGTACTTC. It translates to CASSFRGITYEQYF. The gene calls are TRBV28 and TRBJ2-7; D possibly corresponds to TRBD2 (6 bases). CDR1 MDHEN and CDR2 SYDVKM come from the germline V gene. Trimming took off 3 bases at V and 2 bases at J, with 11 bases between the two ends. The CDR3 is 14 amino acids.

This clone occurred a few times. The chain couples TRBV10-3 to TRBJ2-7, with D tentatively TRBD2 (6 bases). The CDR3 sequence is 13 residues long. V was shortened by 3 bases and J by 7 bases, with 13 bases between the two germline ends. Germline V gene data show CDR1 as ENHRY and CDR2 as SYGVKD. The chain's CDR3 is CAISDPGVREQYF. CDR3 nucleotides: TGTGCCATCAGTGATCCGGGAGTGAGGGAGCAGTACTTC.

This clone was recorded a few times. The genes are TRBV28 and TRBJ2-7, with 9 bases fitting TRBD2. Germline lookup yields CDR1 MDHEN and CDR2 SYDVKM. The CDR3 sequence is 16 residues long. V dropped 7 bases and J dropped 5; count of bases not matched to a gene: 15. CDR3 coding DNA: TGTGCCAGCACTCCACTAGCGGGCCTTGAAGTGAACGAGCAGTACTTC. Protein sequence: CASTPLAGLEVNEQYF.

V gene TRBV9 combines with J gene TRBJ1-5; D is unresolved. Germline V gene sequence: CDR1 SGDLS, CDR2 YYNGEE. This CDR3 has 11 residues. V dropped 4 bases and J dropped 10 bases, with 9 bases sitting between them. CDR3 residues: CASSTSQPQHF. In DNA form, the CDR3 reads TGTGCCAGCAGCACCAGTCAACCCCAGCATTTT.

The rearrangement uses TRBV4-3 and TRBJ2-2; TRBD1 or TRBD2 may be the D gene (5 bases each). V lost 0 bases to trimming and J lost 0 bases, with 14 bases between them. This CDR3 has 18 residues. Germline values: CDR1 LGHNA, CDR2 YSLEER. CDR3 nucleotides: TGCGCCAGCAGCCAAGATTTTACGGGGCCCGCGAACACCGGGGAGCTGTTTTTT. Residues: CASSQDFTGPANTGELFF.

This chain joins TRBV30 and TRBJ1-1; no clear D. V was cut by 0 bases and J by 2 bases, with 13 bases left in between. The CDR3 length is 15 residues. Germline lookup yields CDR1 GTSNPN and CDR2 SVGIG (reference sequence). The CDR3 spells CAWSVSERGNTEAFF. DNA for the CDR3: TGTGCCTGGAGTGTAAGTGAGCGCGGCAACACTGAAGCTTTCTTT.

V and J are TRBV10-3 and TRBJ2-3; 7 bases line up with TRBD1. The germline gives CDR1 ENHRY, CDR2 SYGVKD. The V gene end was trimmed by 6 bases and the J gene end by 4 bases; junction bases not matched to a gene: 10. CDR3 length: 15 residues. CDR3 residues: CAISAQGVRADTQYF. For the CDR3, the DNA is TGTGCCATCAGCGCTCAGGGGGTACGGGCAGATACGCAGTATTTT.

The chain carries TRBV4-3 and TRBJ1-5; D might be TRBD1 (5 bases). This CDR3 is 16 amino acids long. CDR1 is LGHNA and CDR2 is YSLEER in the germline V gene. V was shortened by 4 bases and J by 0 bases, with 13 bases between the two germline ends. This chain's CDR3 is CASSRQGLYSNQPQHF. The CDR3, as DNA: TGCGCCAGCAGCCGTCAGGGCCTATATAGCAATCAGCCCCAGCATTTT.